This TCR beta chain emerged from a study of T cell repertoires in MIS-A myocarditis. The count of this clone is one. Trimming removed 4 bases from V and 2 bases from J, with 11 bases in between. This CDR3 region has 16 residues. From germline, CDR1 is KGHDR and CDR2 SFDVKD. The method was immunoSEQ multiplex PCR; TCRdb's version includes in-frame clones alone and lacks a portion of them. The data contain about 5,900 clones, nearly 80% of them seen just once; the ten biggest clones take up 64%. The source of this sequence is a man aged 18 to 35 with fulminant myocarditis from multisystem inflammatory syndrome in adults (MIS-A) after COVID-19. The chain combines TRBV24-1 with TRBJ2-6; weak D call: TRBD1 (6 bases). The sample taken for sequencing was interventricular septum heart tissue obtained at autopsy. The CDR3 nucleotides are TGTGCCACCAGTGAGCCGACAGGTGCTGGGGCCAACGTCCTGACTTTC. Protein sequence: CATSEPTGAGANVLTF.